Below, 19 T cell receptor beta chains from the same sample are listed, as sequenced in a study of Ad26.COV2.S vaccination and SARS-CoV-2 variants. The treatment denotes: around 19 received Ad26.COV2.S at low or high dose, single or two shots; 5 received placebo; per-sample allocation not given. Day 63 after the first vaccine or placebo injection was the time point for sampling. Generated by immunoSEQ multiplex PCR, the TCRdb table keeps only in-frame clones and is missing some. The table has 300,000 to 400,000 clones, roughly 86% seen once; the top ten hold under 2%. The specimen comprised peripheral blood, sampled in a trial of Ad26.COV2.S vaccine versus placebo. The receptors originated from a person between 18 and 59 years old who received the Ad26.COV2.S COVID-19 vaccine or a placebo.

The chain carries TRBV4-3 and TRBJ1-4; D is possibly TRBD1 (6 bases). The CDR3 is 16 amino acids. Trimming pared 3 bases from V and 7 bases from J, leaving 18 bases between. In germline, CDR1 is LGHNA, CDR2 YSLEER. This CDR3 reads CASSQTNQGLGEKLFF. Written as DNA, the CDR3 is TGCGCCAGCAGCCAGACAAACCAGGGGTTAGGTGAAAAACTGTTTTTT.

This chain links TRBV3-1 (or the pseudogene TRBV3-2) with TRBJ1-1; D remains ambiguous. Germline V lookup: CDR1 LGHDT, CDR2 YNNKEL (reference sequence). The V end was cut by 3 bases, the J end by 4 bases, with 15 bases between. This CDR3 has 15 residues. The CDR3 loop reads CASSQGNGVGTEAFF. The CDR3 DNA reads as TGTGCCAGCAGCCAGGGAAACGGGGTAGGCACTGAAGCTTTCTTT.

This clone showed up just once. The chain links TRBV5-1 to TRBJ2-3; D uncertain. Per the germline V gene, CDR1 is SGHRS and CDR2 is YFSETQ. The V gene lost 0 bases and the J gene lost 5 bases, with 13 bases spanning the gap. The CDR3 runs 15 residues. This chain's CDR3 is CASSLGQRLRDTQYF. CDR3 DNA: TGCGCCAGCAGCTTGGGTCAGCGCCTCAGAGATACGCAGTATTTT.

The chain combines TRBV15 with TRBJ2-2; D is unresolved. The CDR3 sequence is 12 residues long. Per germline, CDR1 LNHNV and CDR2 YYDKDF (reference sequence). V dropped 5 bases and J dropped 6 bases, with 7 bases sitting between them. In nucleotides, the CDR3 is TGTGCCACCAGCTCGCACGCCGGGGAGCTGTTTTTT. Protein sequence: CATSSHAGELFF.

The chain uses TRBV6-2 or TRBV6-3 and TRBJ1-6; TRBD1 might be the D (5 bases). Trimming cost V 5 bases and J 10 bases, with 15 bases left between them. This CDR3 is built from 14 residues. Germline CDR1 MNHEY, CDR2 SVGEGT. Written as DNA, the CDR3 is TGTGCCAGCAGTATGGGACGGTGGGCATCACCCCTCCACTTT. Amino acid sequence: CASSMGRWASPLHF.

The CDR3 here is CASSSATGVINEQFF. The CDR3 DNA reads TGTGCCAGCAGCTCCGCGACAGGGGTCATAAATGAGCAGTTCTTC. The rearrangement joins TRBV5-4 to TRBJ2-1, with TRBD1 identical over 8 bases. V dropped 3 bases and J dropped 7; count of bases not matched to a gene: 9. Per germline, CDR1 SGHNT and CDR2 YYREEE (reference sequence). This CDR3 has 15 amino acids.

The chain employs TRBV12-5 and TRBJ2-2, with a tentative D call TRBD2 (5 bases). Germline values: CDR1 LGHNT, CDR2 FRNRAP. The CDR3 has 15 amino acids. V dropped 4 bases and J dropped 1 base, with 10 bases sitting between them. In nucleotides, the CDR3 is TGTGCTAGTGGTTCCGGGGTATTGAACACCGGGGAGCTGTTTTTT. The encoded protein is CASGSGVLNTGELFF.

CDR3 coding DNA: TGTGCCAGCAGCCGAGGACAGGCCAATAATTCACCCCTCCACTTT. Translation gives CASSRGQANNSPLHF. V and J are TRBV2 and TRBJ1-6; 7 bases match TRBD1. The V segment lost 6 bases and the J segment 5 bases; nucleotides outside the gene matches: 7. Germline CDR1 is SNHLY and CDR2 is FYNNEI. The CDR3 is made up of 15 amino acids.

This chain links TRBV5-4 with TRBJ2-7; 10 bases are shared with TRBD1. The V gene end was trimmed by 2 bases and the J gene end by 3 bases; junction bases not matched to a gene: 5. Germline lookup yields CDR1 SGHNT and CDR2 YYREEE (reference sequence). The CDR3 length is 15 residues. Here the CDR3 reads CASSFGGTGVYEQYF. The CDR3 region has the DNA TGTGCCAGCAGCTTCGGCGGGACAGGGGTCTACGAGCAGTACTTC.

There are a few counts of this clone. The rearrangement joins TRBV18 to TRBJ1-2; the D gene is possibly TRBD1 (6 bases). CDR1 is KGHSH, CDR2 LQKENI, per germline. V shed 3 bases and J shed 8 bases, with 13 bases lying between them. The CDR3 contains 13 residues. In DNA, the CDR3 is TGTGCCAGCTCACCTAAACAGGGAGAAGGCTACACCTTC. Protein: CASSPKQGEGYTF.

This clone was seen just once. The chain links TRBV6-1 to TRBJ1-1, with a weak D call TRBD1 (5 bases). V was cut by 3 bases and J by 5 bases, with 10 bases left in between. Germline V CDR1 and CDR2: MNHNS, SASEGT. CDR3 length equals 13 residues. CDR3 coding DNA: TGTGCCAGCAGTGATGGCCCAGGGACTGAAGCTTTCTTT. Amino acid sequence: CASSDGPGTEAFF.

J is TRBJ2-1 and V is TRBV5-1; 16 bases are shared with TRBD2. Trimming took 5 bases from V and 9 from J; bases not matched to a gene: 8. Germline V gene lookup returns CDR1 SGHRS and CDR2 YFSETQ. This CDR3 has 16 residues. DNA for the CDR3: TGCGCCAGCAGGTCCGGGACTAGCGGGGGGGCAGGTGAGCAGTTCTTC. It codes for CASRSGTSGGAGEQFF.

The CDR3 DNA sequence: TGTGCCAGCAGGAAGGACAGGGATGATGGCTACACCTTC. Protein sequence: CASRKDRDDGYTF. The chain joins TRBV2 to TRBJ1-2, with 8 bases matching TRBD1. Germline V gene sequence: CDR1 SNHLY, CDR2 FYNNEI. Trimming removed 6 bases from V and 6 bases from J; junction bases left unmatched: 6. The CDR3 is 13 residues long.

The rearrangement uses TRBV7-3 and TRBJ1-1, with 12 bases matching TRBD1. This CDR3 has 16 amino acids. The germline gives CDR1 SGHTA, CDR2 FQGTGA. Losses at the gene ends were 6 bases for V and 4 bases for J; bases not matched to a gene: 9. The CDR3 DNA follows: TGTGCCAGCAGTGTCCGGGACAGGGGGCTTGGCACTGAAGCTTTCTTT. It yields the protein CASSVRDRGLGTEAFF.

The genes are TRBV2 and TRBJ2-5, with TRBD2 identical over 10 bases. The ends lost 6 bases at V and 2 bases at J; junction bases unmatched: 3. The CDR3 contains 14 residues. The germline V gene has CDR1 SNHLY and CDR2 FYNNEI. The CDR3 sequence: CASRAGGSQETQYF. CDR3 in DNA: TGTGCCAGCAGAGCGGGGGGGTCTCAAGAGACCCAGTACTTC.

The chain uses TRBV4-1 and TRBJ2-3, with D possibly TRBD1 on 5 matching bases. The ends were cut back, 0 bases at V and 3 bases at J, with 10 bases in the middle. The CDR3 is made up of 15 amino acids. The V gene's germline CDR1 is MGHRA and CDR2 YSYEKL. CDR3 sequence reads: CASSQERRATDTQYF. CDR3 DNA: TGCGCCAGCAGCCAAGAGCGCAGGGCGACAGATACGCAGTATTTT.

V gene TRBV5-1 combines with J gene TRBJ2-2, with TRBD2 as a possible D gene (5 bases). From germline, CDR1 is SGHRS and CDR2 YFSETQ. V was pared by 2 bases and J by 0 bases, with 17 bases between. The CDR3 is 18 residues long. In DNA, the CDR3 is TGCGCCAGCAGCTTATTAGCGTTACGGAGCGCGAACACCGGGGAGCTGTTTTTT. As protein: CASSLLALRSANTGELFF.

This clone was seen more than once but under ten times. The chain links TRBV3-1 (or the pseudogene TRBV3-2) to TRBJ2-6; 10 bases map to TRBD1. Per the germline V gene, CDR1 is LGHDT and CDR2 is YNNKEL (reference sequence). The CDR3 loop spans 20 amino acids. V lost 1 base, J lost 1 base, and 10 bases stayed unmatched. DNA for the CDR3: TGTGCCAGCAGCCAAGGGGTTAGGGGACAGGGGAGATCTGGGGCCAACGTCCTGACTTTC. The encoded protein is CASSQGVRGQGRSGANVLTF.

CDR3 amino acids: CASSPGTGGFNEQFF. The CDR3 DNA is TGTGCCAGCAGCCCCGGGACAGGGGGTTTCAATGAGCAGTTCTTC. The V gene is TRBV7-2, the J gene TRBJ2-1; 11 nucleotides align to TRBD1. This CDR3 has 15 amino acids. CDR1 is SGHTA, CDR2 FQGNSA, per germline. After removal of 5 bases from V and 6 bases from J, the junction contained 6 bases not matched to a gene.